The TCR beta chain under discussion was sequenced for a study of blood T cells in healthy people across ages. Trimming removed 5 bases from V and 7 bases from J; junction bases left unmatched: 10. The CDR3 is 14 residues long. Germline values: CDR1 SGHTA, CDR2 FQGTGA. Primed by a sample-barcoded 5' primer and a J-beta primer mix, a second PCR proceeded for about 7 to 11 cycles. TCRdb re-analysed the 5' RACE reads in MiXCR, keeping a single row per CDR3 protein. The table includes fewer than 2 million distinct CDR3 sequences, roughly two fifths detected once. V is TRBV7-3 and J is TRBJ1-2, with 7 positions matching TRBD1. Sequencing input: blood. The source of this sequence is a human donor in good health. CDR3 nucleotides: TGTGCCAGCAGCCCCCTCGACAGGGACCGTGGCTACACCTTC. This codes for CASSPLDRDRGYTF.